There are many counts of the clone carrying this T cell receptor beta chain. Its antigen is unknown. Molecules of cDNA were individually given unique molecular identifiers that were attached to them. TCRdb independently ran MiXCR on the 5' RACE reads; one entry per CDR3 protein. Counted here are 25,000 to 35,000 distinct CDR3 sequences, 2.5% to 3.5% occurring once; the ten biggest clones make up approximately 0.72%. These data come from a study of early T cells in non-severe SARS-CoV-2 infection. Study information: RNA in bulk from unsorted whole blood was sequenced, and chains were unpaired. Whole-study results and caveats: VDJdb-based annotation leaned toward anti-spike CD8 responses and missed private and CD4 specificities.

The V and J ends lost 6 bases and 0 bases respectively, with 8 bases between them. The CDR3 is 13 amino acids. Germline assignment: CDR1 SGHRS and CDR2 YFSETQ. The sequence derives from an adult who was a healthcare worker with PCR-confirmed SARS-CoV-2 infection or an uninfected control (not recorded which). Material: whole blood. The gene calls are TRBV5-1 and TRBJ2-3, with no clear D. The CDR3 loop is CASMSGSTDTQYF. CDR3 sequence (DNA): TGCGCCAGCATGTCCGGGAGCACAGATACGCAGTATTTT. Variable domain in full (rest from reference TRBV5-1 and TRBJ2-3): KAGVTQTPRYLIKTRGQQVTLSCSPISGHRSVSWYQQTPGQGLQFLFEYFSETQRNKGNFPGRFSGRQFSNSRSEMNVSTLELGDSALYLCASMSGSTDTQYFGPGTRLTVL.